This paragraph reports one T cell receptor (beta chain). CDR3 size: 17 residues. Germline V lookup: CDR1 SGDLS, CDR2 YYNGEE. V dropped 0 bases and J dropped 10; count of bases not matched to a gene: 14. This sample is drawn from a study of PD-1 blockade in classical Hodgkin lymphoma. Here immunoSEQ multiplex PCR was the method, and the copy in TCRdb shows in-frame clones only, minus some. The table lists roughly 140,000 clones, nearly 80% of them singletons. In every patient, relapse followed autologous stem cell transplantation, while exposure to brentuximab vedotin differed. The specimen comprised peripheral blood mononuclear cells (PBMCs), sampled before the second cycle of nivolumab. The source is a human donor with classical Hodgkin lymphoma. J is TRBJ2-1 and V is TRBV9, with TRBD2 identical over 9 bases. The CDR3 here is CASSVGASGTEIGEQFF. The DNA of the CDR3 is TGTGCCAGCAGCGTAGGGGCTAGCGGGACCGAAATTGGGGAGCAGTTCTTC.